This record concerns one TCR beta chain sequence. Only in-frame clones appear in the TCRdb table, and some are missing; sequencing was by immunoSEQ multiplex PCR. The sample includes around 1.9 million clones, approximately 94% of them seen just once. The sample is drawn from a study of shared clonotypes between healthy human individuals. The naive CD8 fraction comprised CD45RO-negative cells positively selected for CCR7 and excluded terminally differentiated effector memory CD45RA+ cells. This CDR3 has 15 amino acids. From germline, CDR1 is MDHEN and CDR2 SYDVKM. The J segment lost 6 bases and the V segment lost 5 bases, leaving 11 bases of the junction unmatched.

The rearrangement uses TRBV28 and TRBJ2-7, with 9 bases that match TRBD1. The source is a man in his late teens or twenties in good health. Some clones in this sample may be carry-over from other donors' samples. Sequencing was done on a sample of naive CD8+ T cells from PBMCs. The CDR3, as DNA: TGTGCCAGCAGTAAAACCGGGACAGGGTATCGCGAGCAGTACTTC. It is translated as CASSKTGTGYREQYF.